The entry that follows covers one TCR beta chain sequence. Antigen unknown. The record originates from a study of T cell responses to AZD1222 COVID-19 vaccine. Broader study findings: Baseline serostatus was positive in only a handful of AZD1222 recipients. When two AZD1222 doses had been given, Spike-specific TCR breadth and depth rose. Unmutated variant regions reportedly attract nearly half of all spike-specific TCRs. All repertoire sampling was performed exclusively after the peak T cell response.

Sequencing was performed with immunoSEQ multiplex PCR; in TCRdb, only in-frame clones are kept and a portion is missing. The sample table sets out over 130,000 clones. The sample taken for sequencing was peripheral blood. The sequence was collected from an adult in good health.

CDR3 region: CASSLVVGLAGGSLAKNIQYF. CDR3 nucleotide sequence: TGTGCCAGCAGTTTAGTGGTCGGCCTAGCGGGGGGAAGCCTAGCCAAAAACATTCAGTACTTC. V is TRBV28 and J is TRBJ2-4; TRBD2 aligns across 11 bases. The V and J ends lost 2 bases and 0 bases, in that order; junction bases with no gene match: 15. Germline V gives CDR1 MDHEN, CDR2 SYDVKM. The CDR3 has 21 residues.